The T cell receptor beta chain described here comes from a study of blood T cell repertoires in COVID-19. Study at large: Acute-phase and convalescent COVID-19 samples originated in the United States, Italy and Spain. The cDNA or gDNA used as material had been derived from T cells, B-cell-depleted T cells, or PBMCs.

Original processing methods: Quantification of nucleated cells was approximated via reference gene primer amplification. Method: immunoSEQ multiplex PCR; TCRdb's copy keeps in-frame clones and lacks some. That table is the source of V, J and clone size, and D and trimming were worked out from the DNA. The sample carries about 89,000 clones, 90% to 95% recorded once. Germline V gene sequence: CDR1 MNHEY, CDR2 SVGAGI. V was clipped by 6 bases and J by 0 bases; unmatched bases: 8. The CDR3 sequence is 15 residues long. This receptor was obtained from a human donor with active COVID-19. The donor label of this sample is uncertain. Sequencing used peripheral blood. This chain joins TRBV6-5 and TRBJ2-7, with TRBD1 matching 7 bases. The CDR3 DNA is TGTGCCAGCAGACCCGAGACAGGGAGCTCCTACGAGCAGTACTTC. It yields the protein CASRPETGSSYEQYF.